What follows describes a single TCR beta chain. This clonotype was counted only a few times. The clone's antigen remains unknown. The sample holds no much larger clone one base away, and base qualities are not on file. Library creation used PCR. Sequencing took place on an Illumina HiSeq 2500. TCR library preparation used molecular barcoding, with unique molecular identifiers applied to normalize quantification of the TCRbeta repertoire. The public reads were quality trimmed at Q25 with fastp and then assembled into clones with MiXCR by TCRdb, keeping productive beta chains. Every CDR3 protein is listed once, alongside the most common genes and DNA of its rows. This sample is represented by some 200,000 distinct CDR3 sequences; 6.6% of them were singletons. Of the sample, approximately 6% falls within the top ten clones. This specimen's treatment or condition label, per the study, means: allogeneic hematopoietic cell transplantation with graft depleted of TCRalphabeta T cells and CD19 B cells. TCRalphabeta/CD19-depleted allogeneic hematopoietic cell grafts were given to the transplant recipients, all of whom were children.

Reading the germline V gene (reference sequence) gives CDR1 LNHDA and CDR2 SQIVND. From its cysteine to its phenylalanine, the CDR3 spans 16 amino acids. The CDR3 DNA has 48 bases and is translated from base 1. From V the trimming removes 4 bases and from J it removes 2 bases, while the gene matches leave 9 bases of the junction unaccounted for. The sample belongs to a study of T-cell reconstitution after alpha-beta-depleted transplantation in children (dated by TCRdb to the mid-2010s). Notes on the research overall: Using TCR repertoire profiling, the study quantitatively followed how T-cell immune reconstitution unfolded in children after TCRalphabeta/CD19-depleted allogeneic hematopoietic cell transplantation.

Broad study findings and their caveats: The high TCRbeta diversity at day 60 in some patients was ascribed to recipient T cells and intrathymic progenitors that had survived conditioning. The apparently early alphabetaT-cell count recovery about two months after transplant was reportedly dependent on only several hundred rapidly expanded clones derived from non-depleted graft cells. Hyperexpanded clone frequencies declined over subsequent months; after one year, T-cell counts and TCRbeta diversity were mostly attributed to newly produced T cells.

Sequencing used PBMCs, obtained before TCRalphabeta/CD19-depleted stem cell transplant. The V and J segments used are TRBV19 and TRBJ1-1; a stretch of 8 junction bases matches TRBD1. This clonotype was obtained from a boy aged 2 to 10 with acute lymphoblastic leukemia, due to receive a stem cell transplant. Here the CDR3 is given as CASSTNPTGANTEAFF. The DNA sequence is as follows: TGTGCCAGTAGTACCAACCCGACAGGGGCAAACACTGAAGCTTTCTTT.